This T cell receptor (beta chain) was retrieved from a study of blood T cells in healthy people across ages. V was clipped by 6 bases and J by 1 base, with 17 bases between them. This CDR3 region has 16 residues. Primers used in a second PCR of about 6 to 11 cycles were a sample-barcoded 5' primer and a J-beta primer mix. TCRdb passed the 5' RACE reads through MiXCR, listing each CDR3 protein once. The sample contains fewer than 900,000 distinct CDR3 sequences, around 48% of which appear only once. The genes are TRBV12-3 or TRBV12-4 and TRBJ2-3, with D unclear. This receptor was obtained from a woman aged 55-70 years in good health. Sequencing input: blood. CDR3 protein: CASSPLSAPGTDTQYF. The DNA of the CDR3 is TGTGCCAGCAGCCCACTAAGCGCTCCTGGCACAGATACGCAGTATTTT.